The next 24 T cell receptor beta chains were all read from a single sample in a study of type 1 regulatory T cells. These receptors are not linked to any known antigen. In TCRdb, the reads were re-called with MiXCR into one record per CDR3 protein. The sample yields about 62,000 distinct CDR3 sequences, 55% to 65% seen once. Sequenced input: cultured non-Tr1 T cells, either the whole culture or a sorted T cell fraction (not recorded which). These receptor sequences come from a human donor in good health.

Regarding this clonotype: Given a much more abundant clone one base away, this may be a read error. The chain couples TRBV28 to TRBJ2-6; D tentatively reads TRBD1 or TRBD2 (5 bases each). V gave up 6 bases and J gave up 1 base, with 19 bases separating them. The CDR3 is made up of 18 amino acids. CDR1 MDHEN and CDR2 SYDVKM come from the germline V gene. The CDR3 loop is CASRLLSGLGSGANVLTF. As DNA, the CDR3 is TGTGCCAGCAGGTTACTGTCGGGGCTGGGATCTGGGGCCAACGTCCTGACTTTC.

The chain joins TRBV7-2 to TRBJ2-1; D is tentatively TRBD1 or TRBD2 (5 bases each). The germline V gene has CDR1 SGHTA and CDR2 FQGNSA. The V gene lost 4 bases and the J gene lost 8 bases, with 12 bases spanning the gap. This CDR3 spans 13 amino acids. CDR3 nucleotide sequence: TGTGCCAGCAGCTCGGGACCAAAAGATGAGCAGTTCTTC. Its protein is CASSSGPKDEQFF.

This clonotype has a handful of counts. The chain couples TRBV6-6 to TRBJ2-3; 9 bases line up with TRBD1. The CDR3 spans 14 residues. Germline CDR1 reads MNHNY; CDR2 reads SVGAGI (reference sequence). With 0 bases clipped from V and 6 bases from J, the junction kept 1 base outside the gene matches. The CDR3 protein is CASSYSDRGDTQYF. The CDR3 bases are TGTGCCAGCAGTTACTCCGACAGGGGGGATACGCAGTATTTT.

V gene TRBV5-6 combines with J gene TRBJ2-3, with D tentatively TRBD2 (6 bases). There are 16 residues in the CDR3. Trimming took off 4 bases at V and 0 bases at J, with 15 bases between the two ends. Germline values: CDR1 SGHDT, CDR2 YYEEEE. DNA of the CDR3: TGTGCCAGCAGCGCCACCACTAGCAGAAGCACAGATACGCAGTATTTT. Residues: CASSATTSRSTDTQYF. Full variable domain (remainder filled in from reference TRBV5-6 and TRBJ2-3): DAGVTQSPTHLIKTRGQQVTLRCSPKSGHDTVSWYQQALGQGPQFIFQYYEEEERQRGNFPDRFSGHQFPNYSSELNVNALLLGDSALYLCASSATTSRSTDTQYFGPGTRLTVL.

In this sample, this clonotype turned up a few times. The gene calls are TRBV6-5 and TRBJ1-1; 7 nucleotides line up with TRBD1. The V and J ends lost 0 bases and 4 bases, in that order; junction bases with no gene match: 11. The CDR3 is 17 residues long. Germline-derived CDR1 and CDR2 are MNHEY and SVGAGI. CDR3 in amino acids: CASSYSGSTTGSTEAFF. In DNA form, the CDR3 reads TGTGCCAGCAGTTACTCAGGCTCCACGACAGGGTCCACTGAAGCTTTCTTT.

The chain links TRBV20-1 to TRBJ1-6, with D maybe TRBD1 (6 bases). With 0 bases removed from V and 8 bases from J, the gap between germline ends came to 14 bases. CDR1 and CDR2 from the germline V gene are DFQATT and SNEGSKA (reference sequence). The CDR3 spans 15 residues. CDR3 in amino acids: CSARDPRGTDSPLHF. CDR3 DNA sequence: TGCAGTGCTAGAGACCCGAGGGGGACGGATTCACCCCTCCACTTT.

The chain links TRBV28 to TRBJ2-7; D is ambiguous. The CDR3 is 17 amino acids. Looked up from germline, CDR1 is MDHEN and CDR2 is SYDVKM. The V and J ends lost 5 bases and 3 bases respectively, with 23 bases between them. The CDR3 nucleotides read TGTGCCAGCAGTATCCCCCCCGACCTGAAAAGACTCTACGAGCAGTACTTC. This encodes CASSIPPDLKRLYEQYF. Full variable domain (remainder filled in from reference TRBV28 and TRBJ2-7): DVKVTQSSRYLVKRTGEKVFLECVQDMDHENMFWYRQDPGLGLRLIYFSYDVKMKEKGDIPEGYSVSREKKERFSLILESASTNQTSMYLCASSIPPDLKRLYEQYFGPGTRLTVT.

The rearrangement uses TRBV12-3 or TRBV12-4 and TRBJ1-4; 7 bases map to TRBD1. The CDR3 is 14 residues long. The trim removed 5 bases at V and 8 bases at J, leaving 8 bases unmatched. The CDR3 here is CASSPGTASEKLFF. The CDR3 nucleotides are TGTGCCAGCAGTCCGGGGACAGCGTCCGAAAAACTGTTTTTT.

The V call is TRBV24-1, the J call TRBJ2-3, with 8 bases matching TRBD2. The CDR3 is made up of 16 amino acids. Germline V gives CDR1 KGHDR, CDR2 SFDVKD. V gave up 3 bases and J gave up 2 bases; unmatched junction bases: 6. For the CDR3, the DNA is TGTGCCACCAGTGATCGTAGCGGGATCCTCACAGATACGCAGTATTTT. This translates into CATSDRSGILTDTQYF.

V and J are TRBV20-1 and TRBJ1-1; tentatively, D is TRBD1 (6 bases). CDR1 is DFQATT, CDR2 SNEGSKA, per germline (reference sequence). The CDR3 is 12 amino acids. V shed 6 bases and J shed 1 base, with 9 bases lying between them. CDR3 loop: CSAQGQNTEAFF. The CDR3 DNA is TGCAGTGCCCAGGGACAGAACACTGAAGCTTTCTTT.

The genes are TRBV18 and TRBJ2-7, with 12 positions matching TRBD2. Germline values: CDR1 KGHSH, CDR2 LQKENI. J gave up 4 bases and V 3 bases, and 4 bases lay outside the gene matches. The CDR3 contains 15 residues. The CDR3 region is CASSPTSGSIYEQYF. The CDR3 DNA is TGTGCCAGCTCACCGACTAGCGGGAGTATATACGAGCAGTACTTC.

Regarding this clonotype: Germline is not matched at one junction end, which may reflect a read error. The J gene is TRBJ2-7, the V gene TRBV2; a possible D gene is TRBD1 (5 bases). Germline CDR1 is SNHLY and CDR2 is FYNNEI. The CDR3 has 12 amino acids. This CDR3 reads CASREGVHEQYF. In DNA, the CDR3 is TGTGCCAGCAGGGAAGGGGTCCACGAGCAGTACTTT.

This chain links TRBV6-5 with TRBJ2-7; 9 nucleotides line up with TRBD1. Per the germline V gene, CDR1 is MNHEY and CDR2 is SVGAGI. There are 17 residues in the CDR3. Germline trimming cut 5 bases from V and 1 base from J; bases unmatched to any gene: 12. The CDR3 spells CASSLLFTGGRSYEQYF. In DNA, the CDR3 is TGTGCCAGCAGTCTTCTATTTACAGGGGGCAGGTCCTACGAGCAGTACTTC.

This clonotype appeared a few times. The chain combines TRBV7-8 with TRBJ2-2; 11 positions match TRBD2. CDR1 SGHVS and CDR2 FQNEAQ come from the germline V gene. V was pared by 5 bases and J by 4 bases, with 3 bases of the junction left unmatched. The length of the CDR3 is 15 residues. The chain's CDR3 is CASSATSGVTGELFF. In nucleotides, the CDR3 is TGTGCCAGCAGCGCGACTAGCGGGGTCACCGGGGAGCTGTTTTTT.

This clonotype was observed a single time. The rearrangement links TRBV7-2 to TRBJ1-5; D is ambiguous. V shed 0 bases and J shed 1 base, with 7 bases lying between them. The CDR3 sequence is 15 residues long. Germline loops: CDR1 SGHTA, CDR2 FQGNSA. The CDR3 DNA sequence: TGTGCCAGCAGCTTAGCGCACGGGAGCAATCAGCCCCAGCATTTT. The encoded protein is CASSLAHGSNQPQHF. Filled out from reference TRBV7-2 and TRBJ1-5, the complete variable domain reads GAGVSQSPSNKVTEKGKDVELRCDPISGHTALYWYRQSLGQGLEFLIYFQGNSAPDKSGLPSDRFSAERTGGSVSTLTIQRTQQEDSAVYLCASSLAHGSNQPQHFGDGTRLSIL.

This chain connects TRBV5-1 to TRBJ2-3; 7 bases agree with TRBD1. CDR3 length: 18 amino acids. V was clipped by 5 bases and J by 4 bases; unmatched bases: 19. CDR1 SGHRS and CDR2 YFSETQ come from the germline V gene. CDR3 sequence reads: CASRPRRTGLDGSDTQYF. CDR3 DNA sequence: TGCGCCAGCAGGCCGCGTCGGACAGGTCTAGACGGTTCAGATACGCAGTATTTT.

In this sample, this clonotype turned up once. The chain recombines TRBV6-6 with TRBJ1-1, with 8 bases lining up with TRBD1. From germline, CDR1 is MNHNY and CDR2 SVGAGI (reference sequence). The CDR3 sequence is 17 residues long. J lost 3 bases, V lost 2 bases, and 11 bases had no gene match. DNA for the CDR3: TGTGCCAGCAGTTACGTCGGGTTAAGACAGGGGTACACTGAAGCTTTCTTT. This sequence encodes CASSYVGLRQGYTEAFF.

The chain employs TRBV11-2 and TRBJ2-7; 11 bases line up with TRBD2. Per the germline V gene, CDR1 is SGHAT and CDR2 is FQNNGV. The trim removed 4 bases at V and 3 bases at J, leaving 8 bases unmatched. The CDR3 spans 16 residues. The CDR3, as DNA: TGTGCCAGCAGCTCGATTAGCGGGAGGGTGATCTACGAGCAGTACTTC. Translating gives CASSSISGRVIYEQYF.

This clonotype was seen only a few times. The J gene is TRBJ2-5, the V gene TRBV12-5; D is perhaps TRBD2 (5 bases). In germline, CDR1 is LGHNT, CDR2 FRNRAP. The CDR3 extends over 14 amino acids. Deletions cut 4 bases from V and 5 bases from J, with 14 bases between. As DNA, the CDR3 is TGTGCTAGTGGTTCCCACGGGATAGGGGAGACCCAGTACTTC. Translation: CASGSHGIGETQYF.

This chain connects TRBV7-7 to TRBJ2-3; 9 nucleotides line up with TRBD2. CDR1 and CDR2 (germline): SSHAT, FNYEAQ (reference sequence). The CDR3 sequence is 16 residues long. V trimming: 1 base; J trimming: 3 bases; junction bases outside the gene matches: 5. The CDR3 region has the DNA TGTGCCAGCAGCTTAGGTCTTAGCGGGAGTACAGATACGCAGTATTTT. Amino acids: CASSLGLSGSTDTQYF.

The CDR3, as DNA: TGCGCCAGCAGCGAACCCGGGACCTCCTACGAGCAGTACTTC. It is translated as CASSEPGTSYEQYF. The chain carries TRBV5-1 and TRBJ2-7; D is possibly TRBD1 or TRBD2 (5 bases each). This CDR3 is built from 14 residues. The V gene's germline CDR1 is SGHRS and CDR2 YFSETQ. Trimming stripped 4 bases from V and 0 bases from J, with 11 bases between.

The chain has TRBV7-2 and TRBJ2-1, with D hard to call. Germline V gives CDR1 SGHTA, CDR2 FQGNSA. Trimming took off 4 bases at V and 6 bases at J, with 7 bases between the two ends. This CDR3 spans 12 amino acids. DNA for the CDR3: TGTGCCAGCAGCTCATGGGGCAATGAGCAGTTCTTC. Its translation: CASSSWGNEQFF.

This clonotype was seen a single time. The V and J genes are TRBV10-3 and TRBJ2-1; 7 bases map to TRBD2. CDR1 is ENHRY and CDR2 is SYGVKD in the germline V gene. V was pared by 3 bases and J by 2 bases, with 7 bases of the junction left unmatched. CDR3 length: 16 amino acids. The CDR3 reads CAISDRLAGTYNEQFF. In nucleotides, the CDR3 is TGTGCCATCAGTGACAGACTAGCAGGGACCTACAATGAGCAGTTCTTC.

The chain uses TRBV19 and TRBJ2-5; a possible D gene is TRBD1 (6 bases). The length of the CDR3 is 15 residues. The germline V gene has CDR1 LNHDA and CDR2 SQIVND (reference sequence). The ends were cut back, 4 bases at V and 1 base at J, with 13 bases in the middle. This chain's CDR3 is CASSRETGSQETQYF. CDR3 coding DNA: TGTGCCAGTAGTAGAGAGACAGGAAGCCAAGAGACCCAGTACTTC. The full variable domain, in which reference TRBV19 and TRBJ2-5 provide the parts outside the CDR3, is DGGITQSPKYLFRKEGQNVTLSCEQNLNHDAMYWYRQDPGQGLRLIYYSQIVNDFQKGDIAEGYSVSREKKESFPLTVTSAQKNPTAFYLCASSRETGSQETQYFGPGTRLLVL.